This TCR beta chain was sequenced in a study of blood T cell repertoires in COVID-19. Study-level information: There were acute and convalescent COVID-19 samples, and they came from the United States, Italy and Spain.

This clone was found once. Sequenced by immunoSEQ multiplex PCR; TCRdb stores in-frame clones only, minus some. The sample shows approximately 170,000 clones, approximately 85% of them seen only once. Seattle patients were enrolled while actively infected and followed longitudinally. Germline loops: CDR1 SEHNR, CDR2 FQNEAQ (reference sequence). V was pared by 6 bases and J by 3 bases, with 14 bases between. This CDR3 has 14 amino acids. J is TRBJ1-2 and V is TRBV7-9; D is ambiguous. The sequenced sample was peripheral blood. This sequence originates from a man aged 80 or over with COVID-19, enrolled during active disease. CDR3 sequence reads: CASSPTTGDYGYTF. The CDR3 DNA sequence: TGTGCCAGCAGTCCCACTACCGGGGACTATGGCTACACCTTC.